This T cell receptor (beta chain) originates from a study of T cell responses to AZD1222 COVID-19 vaccine. Study results and limitations: Per reports, nearly half of all spike-specific TCRs target regions that are unmutated in variants. Researchers took repertoire samples only after the peak T cell response had come.

The trim removed 6 bases at V and 6 bases at J, leaving 10 bases unmatched. The CDR3 consists of 15 residues. Looked up from germline, CDR1 is SNHLY and CDR2 is FYNNEI. Method: immunoSEQ multiplex PCR; TCRdb's copy keeps in-frame clones and lacks some. The sample holds 120,000 to 150,000 clones, approximately 91% seen once. Turning to this clone: Its target is not known.

The sequence was collected from an adult who received the AZD1222 COVID-19 vaccine. Sequencing used peripheral blood, obtained 28 days after the second AZD1222 dose. The genes are TRBV2 and TRBJ2-3, with 9 nucleotides matching TRBD2. CDR3 sequence reads: CASRTWGLAGDTQYF. CDR3 nucleotides: TGTGCCAGCAGGACCTGGGGACTAGCCGGGGATACGCAGTATTTT. The full variable domain, rest sourced from reference TRBV2 and TRBJ2-3, is EPEVTQTPSHQVTQMGQEVILRCVPISNHLYFYWYRQILGQKVEFLVSFYNNEISEKSEIFDDQFSVERPDGSNFTLKIRSTKLEDSAMYFCASRTWGLAGDTQYFGPGTRLTVL.